What follows are 9 T cell receptor beta chains derived from one specimen sequenced in a study of regulatory T cells in long-lasting Graves disease. Construction of the TCR beta libraries employed iRepertoire HTBI primers in conjunction with Arm-PCR of CDR3 regions. TCRdb independently ran MiXCR on the multiplex PCR reads; one entry per CDR3 protein. The data show about 340,000 distinct CDR3 sequences, with around a fifth seen just once and 29% held by the top ten. Stated time point: persistent/refractory GD, antithyroid drugs over 5 years with positive TRAb. Generation of the TCR library employed RNA extracted from PBMCs. The specimen was peripheral blood mononuclear cells (PBMCs), collected when the disease was refractory, from a patient treated with antithyroid drugs. All receptors come from a female donor with Graves disease.

CDR3 DNA sequence: TGTGCCATCAGTGAGTCCGGGACGTCGGGGGGCGAGCAGTACTTC. Its protein product is CAISESGTSGGEQYF. V is TRBV10-3 and J is TRBJ2-7; 7 nucleotides align to TRBD2. The CDR3 is made up of 15 amino acids. Germline CDR1 is ENHRY and CDR2 is SYGVKD. With 0 bases clipped from V and 6 bases from J, the junction kept 8 bases outside the gene matches.

This chain connects TRBV29-1 to TRBJ2-3; D possibly matches TRBD1 or TRBD2 (6 bases each). The CDR3 is made up of 16 amino acids. CDR1 is SQVTM and CDR2 is ANQGSEA in the germline V gene. Trimming stripped 0 bases from V and 3 bases from J, with 16 bases between. CDR3 in amino acids: CSVEDQVGGATDTQYF. CDR3 in DNA: TGCAGCGTTGAAGATCAGGTGGGGGGCGCGACAGATACGCAGTATTTT.

V gene TRBV10-3 combines with J gene TRBJ1-2; D not certain. Germline values: CDR1 ENHRY, CDR2 SYGVKD. This CDR3 is 20 amino acids long. V gave up 2 bases and J gave up 4 bases, with 29 bases separating them. The CDR3: CAISEPLGRSHDERPYGYTF. The CDR3 bases are TGTGCCATCAGTGAGCCACTGGGCCGATCTCACGACGAACGCCCCTATGGCTACACCTTC.

The table lists this clonotype with a few counts. The rearrangement joins TRBV29-1 to TRBJ2-3, with 9 bases aligning to TRBD1. The junction had 7 bases not matched to a gene; V was cut back by 3 bases and J by 3 bases. CDR3 length equals 15 residues. CDR1 and CDR2 (germline): SQVTM, ANQGSEA. CDR3 residues: CSVDTGGGWTDTQYF. As DNA, the CDR3 is TGCAGCGTTGATACAGGGGGCGGTTGGACAGATACGCAGTATTTT.

The table lists this clonotype with a few counts. This sequence joins TRBV20-1 and TRBJ2-3; D tentatively fits TRBD1 or TRBD2 (5 bases each). Trimming took 0 bases from V and 0 from J, leaving 22 bases between them. Per the germline V gene, CDR1 is DFQATT and CDR2 is SNEGSKA (reference sequence). There are 19 residues in the CDR3. CDR3 loop: CSAREVQGPSLKSTDTQYF. In DNA, the CDR3 is TGCAGTGCTAGAGAAGTCCAGGGACCATCTCTAAAGAGCACAGATACGCAGTATTTT.

In this sample, this clonotype turned up many times. The V and J genes are TRBV20-1 and TRBJ1-5; D is possibly TRBD1 (5 bases). CDR3 length: 17 residues. V lost 0 bases to trimming and J lost 7 bases, with 22 bases between them. Germline values: CDR1 DFQATT, CDR2 SNEGSKA (reference sequence). The CDR3 bases are TGCAGTGCTAGAGAAGGGAACAGGCGATACCCCGGGCAGCCCCAGCATTTT. Translated, it gives CSAREGNRRYPGQPQHF.

This clonotype was observed at least ten times. This chain uses TRBV28 with TRBJ2-7, with 8 bases that match TRBD2. CDR1 is MDHEN, CDR2 SYDVKM, per germline. The V gene end was trimmed by 6 bases and the J gene end by 6 bases; junction bases not matched to a gene: 10. The CDR3 extends over 14 amino acids. The CDR3 nucleotides are TGTGCCAGCAGGAGAGCGGGAGTGAAGGGCGAGCAGTACTTC. Protein product: CASRRAGVKGEQYF.

Many counts were recorded for this clonotype. This chain connects TRBV11-2 to TRBJ1-5; tentative D call: TRBD1 (5 bases). CDR3 size: 13 residues. Germline lookup yields CDR1 SGHAT and CDR2 FQNNGV. Trimming took 6 bases from V and 8 from J, leaving 14 bases between them. The CDR3 sequence is CASSSGFREPQHF. CDR3 DNA: TGTGCCAGCAGTTCAGGGTTCAGGGAGCCCCAGCATTTT.

The table lists this clonotype with a few counts. This chain links TRBV4-3 with TRBJ2-5; 9 bases are shared with TRBD1. V shed 1 base and J 5 bases; nucleotides not matched to a gene: 5. CDR1 is LGHNA, CDR2 YSLEER, per germline. There are 15 residues in the CDR3. In DNA, the CDR3 is TGCGCCAGCAGCCAAGGGACAGGGGAAGGGGAGACCCAGTACTTC. It yields the protein CASSQGTGEGETQYF.